The rows below give T cell receptor beta chains drawn from one sample of a study of blood T cell repertoires in COVID-19. The table came from immunoSEQ multiplex PCR; TCRdb's copy has only in-frame clones and leaves some out. The sample lists about 270,000 clones, 80% to 95% occurring once. Material for sequencing was PBMCs or T cells enriched from blood (not recorded which). These receptors all stem from a middle-aged man who had been exposed to COVID-19. Both conserved end residues are part of each CDR3. D genes are given only for firm matches. Expanded clones are given a class, and other clones once, few, many or no size at all.

clone size,D gene,V gene,J gene,CDR3 DNA,CDR3 protein
once,NA,TRBV7-2,TRBJ2-1,TGTGCCAGCAGCTTAGCATACGGGGACAATGAGCAGTTCTTC,CASSLAYGDNEQFF
NA,NA,TRBV4-1,TRBJ1-6,TGCGCCAGCAGCCCGGTCCCTAATTCACCCCTCCACTTT,CASSPVPNSPLHF
NA,NA,TRBV21-1,TRBJ2-7,TGTGCCAGCAGCCAGGGACTAGCGGGAGGGAAGGACGAGCAGTACTTC,CASSQGLAGGKDEQYF
NA,NA,TRBV2,TRBJ1-2,TGTGCCAGCCTCTTGGCGGCAGCCACATATGGCTACACCTTC,CASLLAAATYGYTF
NA,NA,TRBV7-3,TRBJ2-5,TGTGCCAGCAGCTCGGGACACACCTCGGCCCAGTACTTC,CASSSGHTSAQYF
NA,TRBD1,TRBV6-5,TRBJ1-6,TGTGCCACCGTCGAAGGGACAGGGTCTTCACCCCTCCACTTT,CATVEGTGSSPLHF
NA,TRBD1,TRBV27,TRBJ2-3,TGTGCCAGCAGTTGGGGGGACAGGGGGCGAACAGATACGCAGTATTTT,CASSWGDRGRTDTQYF
NA,NA,TRBV10-3,TRBJ1-2,TGTGCCATCAGTGAGTCGGAACGAGGGGGGGTCTATGGCTACACCTTC,CAISESERGGVYGYTF
NA,NA,TRBV7-2,TRBJ2-2,TGTGCCAGCTTTCGTTTAGGCGGAGTCGGGGAGCTGTTTTTT,CASFRLGGVGELFF
NA,TRBD2,TRBV11-2,TRBJ2-1,TGTGCCAGCAGCTTCGGACTAGCGGGAGTGTTCGAGCAGTTCTTC,CASSFGLAGVFEQFF
NA,NA,TRBV5-5,TRBJ2-2,TGTGCCAGCAGACTGAACAGCCGTGCCTTAGGCGGGGAGCTGTTTTTT,CASRLNSRALGGELFF